The clone carrying this T cell receptor (beta chain) is a singleton in its sample. Its target is not known. Different DNA sequences within this sample yield the same CDR3. Germline assignment: CDR1 SGHRS and CDR2 YFSETQ. Trimming left V 5 bases short and J 0 bases short, with 9 bases between. The CDR3 length is 14 residues. This specimen belongs to a study of shared clonotypes between healthy human individuals. Assay: immunoSEQ multiplex PCR; the TCRdb copy retains only in-frame clones and omits some. The sample consists of more than 900,000 clones, approximately 78% of them appearing once. Findings and caveats of the study: Clonotype sharing among donors, it was expected, would be affected by sequencing depth.

The chain couples TRBV5-1 to TRBJ1-5; D might be TRBD1 (5 bases). Sequencing was carried out using memory CD4+ T cells from PBMCs. Subset meaning: CD45RA-negative fraction. The source is a man younger than 30 in good health. Some clones in this sample may be carry-over from other donors' samples. This CDR3 reads CASSLDSSNQPQHF. The DNA of the CDR3 is TGCGCCAGCAGTTTAGACAGTAGCAATCAGCCCCAGCATTTT. The full variable domain, rest sourced from reference TRBV5-1 and TRBJ1-5, is KAGVTQTPRYLIKTRGQQVTLSCSPISGHRSVSWYQQTPGQGLQFLFEYFSETQRNKGNFPGRFSGRQFSNSRSEMNVSTLELGDSALYLCASSLDSSNQPQHFGDGTRLSIL.